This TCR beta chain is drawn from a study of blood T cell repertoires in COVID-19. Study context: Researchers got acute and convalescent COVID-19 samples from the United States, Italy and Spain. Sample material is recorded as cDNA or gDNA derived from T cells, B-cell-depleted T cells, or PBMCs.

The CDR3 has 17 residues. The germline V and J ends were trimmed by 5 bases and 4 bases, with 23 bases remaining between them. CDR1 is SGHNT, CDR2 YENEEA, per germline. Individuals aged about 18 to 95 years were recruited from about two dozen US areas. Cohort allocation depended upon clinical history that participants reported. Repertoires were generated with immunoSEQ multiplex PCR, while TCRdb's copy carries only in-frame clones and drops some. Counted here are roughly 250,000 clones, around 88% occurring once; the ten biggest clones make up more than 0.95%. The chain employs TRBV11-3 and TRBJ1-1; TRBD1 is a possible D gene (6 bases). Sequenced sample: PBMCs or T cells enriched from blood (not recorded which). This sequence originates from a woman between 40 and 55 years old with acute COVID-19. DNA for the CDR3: TGTGCCAGCAGCCCCGACGAAACAGGGAAGGGGACCACTGAAGCTTTCTTT. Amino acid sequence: CASSPDETGKGTTEAFF. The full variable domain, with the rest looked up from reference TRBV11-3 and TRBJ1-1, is EAGVVQSPRYKIIEKKQPVAFWCNPISGHNTLYWYLQNLGQGPELLIRYENEEAVDDSQLPKDRFSAERLKGVDSTLKIQPAELGDSAVYLCASSPDETGKGTTEAFFGQGTRLTVV.